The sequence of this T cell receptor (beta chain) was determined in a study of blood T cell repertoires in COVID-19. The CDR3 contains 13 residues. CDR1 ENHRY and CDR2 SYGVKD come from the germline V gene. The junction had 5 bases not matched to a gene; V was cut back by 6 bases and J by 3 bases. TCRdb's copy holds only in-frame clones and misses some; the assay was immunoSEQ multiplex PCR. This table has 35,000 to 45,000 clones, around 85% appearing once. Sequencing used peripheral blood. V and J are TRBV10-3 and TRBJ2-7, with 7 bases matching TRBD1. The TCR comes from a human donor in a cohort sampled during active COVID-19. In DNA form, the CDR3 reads TGTGCCATCAGCGACAGGGACGGCTACGAGCAGTACTTC. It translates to CAISDRDGYEQYF.